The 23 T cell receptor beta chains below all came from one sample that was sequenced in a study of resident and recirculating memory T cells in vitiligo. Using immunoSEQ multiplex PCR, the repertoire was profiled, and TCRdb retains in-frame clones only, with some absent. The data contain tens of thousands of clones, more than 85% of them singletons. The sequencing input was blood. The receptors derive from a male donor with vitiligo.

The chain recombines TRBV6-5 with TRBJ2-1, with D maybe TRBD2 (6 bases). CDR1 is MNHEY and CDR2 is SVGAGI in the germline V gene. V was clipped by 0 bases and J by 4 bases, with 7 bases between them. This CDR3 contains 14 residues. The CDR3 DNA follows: TGTGCCAGCAGTTACTCTAGCGGATACAATGAGCAGTTCTTC. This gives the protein CASSYSSGYNEQFF.

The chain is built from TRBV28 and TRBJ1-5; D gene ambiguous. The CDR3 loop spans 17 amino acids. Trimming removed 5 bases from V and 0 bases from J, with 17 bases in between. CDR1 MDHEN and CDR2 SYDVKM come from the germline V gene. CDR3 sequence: CASSLTWVEDSNQPQHF. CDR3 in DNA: TGTGCCAGCAGTCTCACTTGGGTGGAGGATAGCAATCAGCCCCAGCATTTT.

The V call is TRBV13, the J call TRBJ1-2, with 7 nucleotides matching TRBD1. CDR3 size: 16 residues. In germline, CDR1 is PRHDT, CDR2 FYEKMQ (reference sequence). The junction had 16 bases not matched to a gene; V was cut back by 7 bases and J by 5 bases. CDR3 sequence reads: CASIRQGEDRYYGYTF. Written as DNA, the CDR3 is TGTGCCAGCATCCGACAGGGAGAAGATAGATATTATGGCTACACCTTC.

The CDR3 region has the DNA TGTGCCAGCAGTTATTCATACCCGTCAGCGTCCTACGAGCAGTACTTC. Translated: CASSYSYPSASYEQYF. The chain is built from TRBV6-5 and TRBJ2-7; no firm D call. The V and J ends lost 3 bases and 1 base respectively, with 16 bases between them. CDR1 MNHEY and CDR2 SVGAGI come from the germline V gene. The CDR3 is 16 amino acids.

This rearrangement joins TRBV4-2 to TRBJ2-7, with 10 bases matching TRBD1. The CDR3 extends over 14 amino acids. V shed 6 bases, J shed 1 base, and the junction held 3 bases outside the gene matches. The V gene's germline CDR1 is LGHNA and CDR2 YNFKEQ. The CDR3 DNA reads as TGTGCCAGCAGTAGGGACAGGGGATCCTACGAGCAGTACTTC. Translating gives CASSRDRGSYEQYF.

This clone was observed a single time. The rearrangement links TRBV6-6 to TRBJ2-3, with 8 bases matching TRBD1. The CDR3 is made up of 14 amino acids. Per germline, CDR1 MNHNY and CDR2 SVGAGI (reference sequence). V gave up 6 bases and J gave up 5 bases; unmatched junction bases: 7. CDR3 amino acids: CASRTTGAGDTQYF. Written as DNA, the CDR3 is TGTGCCAGCAGGACGACAGGGGCCGGAGATACGCAGTATTTT.

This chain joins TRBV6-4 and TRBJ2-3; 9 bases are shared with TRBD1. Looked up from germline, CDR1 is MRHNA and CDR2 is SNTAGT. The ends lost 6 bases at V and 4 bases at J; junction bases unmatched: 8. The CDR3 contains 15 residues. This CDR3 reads CASSKQGQGSDTQYF. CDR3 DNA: TGTGCCAGCAGCAAACAAGGACAGGGGTCAGATACGCAGTATTTT.

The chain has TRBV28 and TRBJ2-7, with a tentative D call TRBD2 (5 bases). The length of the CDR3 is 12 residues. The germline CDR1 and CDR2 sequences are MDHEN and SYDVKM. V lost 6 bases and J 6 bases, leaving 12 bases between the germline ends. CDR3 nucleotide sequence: TGTGCCAGCAGCCCGGACTTCCCCGAGCAGTACTTC. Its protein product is CASSPDFPEQYF.

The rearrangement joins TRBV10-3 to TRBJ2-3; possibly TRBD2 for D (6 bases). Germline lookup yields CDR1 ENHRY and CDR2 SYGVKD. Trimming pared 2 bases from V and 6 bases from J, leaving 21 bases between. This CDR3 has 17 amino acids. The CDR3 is CAISEPPGLHKRDTQYF. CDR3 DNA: TGTGCCATCAGTGAGCCCCCGGGACTCCATAAAAGGGATACGCAGTATTTT.

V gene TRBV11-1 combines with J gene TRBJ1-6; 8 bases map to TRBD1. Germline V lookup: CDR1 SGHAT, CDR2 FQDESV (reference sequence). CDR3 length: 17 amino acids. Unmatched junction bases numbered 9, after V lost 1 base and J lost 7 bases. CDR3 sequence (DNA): TGTGCCAGCAGCTTAGTCTCGGCGGACAGGGAGAATTCACCCCTCCACTTT. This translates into CASSLVSADRENSPLHF.

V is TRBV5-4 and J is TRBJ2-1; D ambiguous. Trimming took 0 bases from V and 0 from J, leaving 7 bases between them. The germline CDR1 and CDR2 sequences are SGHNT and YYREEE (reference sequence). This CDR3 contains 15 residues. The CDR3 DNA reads TGTGCCAGCAGCTTGGGCGGAAGCTCCTACAATGAGCAGTTCTTC. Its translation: CASSLGGSSYNEQFF. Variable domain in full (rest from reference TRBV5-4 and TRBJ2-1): ETGVTQSPTHLIKTRGQQVTLRCSSQSGHNTVSWYQQALGQGPQFIFQYYREEENGRGNFPPRFSGLQFPNYSSELNVNALELDDSALYLCASSLGGSSYNEQFFGPGTRLTVL.

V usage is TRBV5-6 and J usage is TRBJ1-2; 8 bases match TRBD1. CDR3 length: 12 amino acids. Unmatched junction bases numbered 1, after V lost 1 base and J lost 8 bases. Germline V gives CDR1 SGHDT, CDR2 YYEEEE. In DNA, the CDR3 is TGTGCCAGCAGCTTGCAGGGGGCAGGCTACACCTTC. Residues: CASSLQGAGYTF. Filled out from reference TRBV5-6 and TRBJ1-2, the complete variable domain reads DAGVTQSPTHLIKTRGQQVTLRCSPKSGHDTVSWYQQALGQGPQFIFQYYEEEERQRGNFPDRFSGHQFPNYSSELNVNALLLGDSALYLCASSLQGAGYTFGSGTRLTVV.

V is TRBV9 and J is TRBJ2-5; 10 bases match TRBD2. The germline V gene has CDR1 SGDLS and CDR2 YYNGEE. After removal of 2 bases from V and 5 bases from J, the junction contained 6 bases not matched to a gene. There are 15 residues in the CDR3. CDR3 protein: CASSVASGGGETQYF. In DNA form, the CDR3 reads TGTGCCAGCAGCGTTGCTAGCGGGGGCGGGGAGACCCAGTACTTC.

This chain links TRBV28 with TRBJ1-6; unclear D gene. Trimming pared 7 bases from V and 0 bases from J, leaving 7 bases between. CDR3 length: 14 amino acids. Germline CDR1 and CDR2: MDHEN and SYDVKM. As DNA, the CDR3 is TGTGCCAGCACGGTTAGCTCCTATAATTCACCCCTCCACTTT. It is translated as CASTVSSYNSPLHF. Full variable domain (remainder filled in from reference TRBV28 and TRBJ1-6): DVKVTQSSRYLVKRTGEKVFLECVQDMDHENMFWYRQDPGLGLRLIYFSYDVKMKEKGDIPEGYSVSREKKERFSLILESASTNQTSMYLCASTVSSYNSPLHFGNGTRLTVT.

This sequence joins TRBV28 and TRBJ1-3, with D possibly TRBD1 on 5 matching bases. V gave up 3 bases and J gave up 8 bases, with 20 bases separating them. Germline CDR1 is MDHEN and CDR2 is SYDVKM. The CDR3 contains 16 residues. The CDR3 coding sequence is TGTGCCAGCAGTTTTGTCCGACCCCCTGGAGGGGACACCATATATTTT. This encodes CASSFVRPPGGDTIYF.

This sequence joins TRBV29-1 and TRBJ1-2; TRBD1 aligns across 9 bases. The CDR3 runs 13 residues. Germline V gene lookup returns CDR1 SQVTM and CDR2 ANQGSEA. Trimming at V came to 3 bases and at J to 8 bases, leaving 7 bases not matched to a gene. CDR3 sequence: CSVDGTGSEGYTF. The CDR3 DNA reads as TGCAGCGTTGATGGGACAGGGTCGGAAGGCTACACCTTC. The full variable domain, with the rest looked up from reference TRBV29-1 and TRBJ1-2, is SAVISQKPSRDICQRGTSLTIQCQVDSQVTMMFWYRQQPGQSLTLIATANQGSEATYESGFVIDKFPISRPNLTFSTLTVSNMSPEDSSIYLCSVDGTGSEGYTFGSGTRLTVV.

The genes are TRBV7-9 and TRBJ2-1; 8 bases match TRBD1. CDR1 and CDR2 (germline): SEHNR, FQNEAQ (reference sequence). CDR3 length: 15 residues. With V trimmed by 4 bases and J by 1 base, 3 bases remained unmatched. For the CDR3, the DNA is TGTGCCAGCAGCTCGACAGGGGTTTCCTACAATGAGCAGTTCTTC. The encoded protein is CASSSTGVSYNEQFF.

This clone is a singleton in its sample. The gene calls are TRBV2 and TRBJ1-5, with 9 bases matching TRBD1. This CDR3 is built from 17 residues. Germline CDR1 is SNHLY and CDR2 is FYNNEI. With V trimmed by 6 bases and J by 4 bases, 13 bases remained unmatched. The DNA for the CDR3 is TGTGCCAGCAGCCTTAAATCACCGACAGGGGGAAATCAGCCCCAGCATTTT. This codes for CASSLKSPTGGNQPQHF.

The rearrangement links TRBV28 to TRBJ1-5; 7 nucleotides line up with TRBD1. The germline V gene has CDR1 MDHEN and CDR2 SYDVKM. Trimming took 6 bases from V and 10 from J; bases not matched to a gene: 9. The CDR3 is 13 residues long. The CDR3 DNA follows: TGTGCCAGCAGGCGGGGACAGTCTCTACCCCAGCATTTT. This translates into CASRRGQSLPQHF.

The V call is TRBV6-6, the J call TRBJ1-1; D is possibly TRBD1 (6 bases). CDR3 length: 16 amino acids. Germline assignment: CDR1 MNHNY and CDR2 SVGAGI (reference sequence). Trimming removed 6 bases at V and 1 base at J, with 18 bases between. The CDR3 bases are TGTGCCAGCAGAATACAGGGATTCCTCTCGAACACTGAAGCTTTCTTT. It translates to CASRIQGFLSNTEAFF.

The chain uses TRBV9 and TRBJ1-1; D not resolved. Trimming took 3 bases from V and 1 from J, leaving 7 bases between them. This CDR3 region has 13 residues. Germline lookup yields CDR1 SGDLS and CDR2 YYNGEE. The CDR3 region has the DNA TGTGCCAGCAGCGCTACAGAGAACACTGAAGCTTTCTTT. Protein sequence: CASSATENTEAFF. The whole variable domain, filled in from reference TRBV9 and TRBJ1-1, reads DSGVTQTPKHLITATGQRVTLRCSPRSGDLSVYWYQQSLDQGLQFLIQYYNGEERAKGNILERFSAQQFPDLHSELNLSSLELGDSALYFCASSATENTEAFFGQGTRLTVV.

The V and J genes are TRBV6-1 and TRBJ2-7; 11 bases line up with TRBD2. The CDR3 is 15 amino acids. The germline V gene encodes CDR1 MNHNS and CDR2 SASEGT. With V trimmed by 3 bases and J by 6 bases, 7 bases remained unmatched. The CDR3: CASSELAGGNREQYF. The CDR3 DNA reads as TGTGCCAGCAGTGAGTTAGCGGGGGGGAACCGCGAGCAGTACTTC.

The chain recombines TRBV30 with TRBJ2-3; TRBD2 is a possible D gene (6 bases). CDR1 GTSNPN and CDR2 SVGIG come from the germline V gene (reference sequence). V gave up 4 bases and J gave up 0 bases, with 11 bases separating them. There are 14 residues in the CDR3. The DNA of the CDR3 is TGTGCCTGGAAGGGACTCTATAGCACAGATACGCAGTATTTT. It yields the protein CAWKGLYSTDTQYF.